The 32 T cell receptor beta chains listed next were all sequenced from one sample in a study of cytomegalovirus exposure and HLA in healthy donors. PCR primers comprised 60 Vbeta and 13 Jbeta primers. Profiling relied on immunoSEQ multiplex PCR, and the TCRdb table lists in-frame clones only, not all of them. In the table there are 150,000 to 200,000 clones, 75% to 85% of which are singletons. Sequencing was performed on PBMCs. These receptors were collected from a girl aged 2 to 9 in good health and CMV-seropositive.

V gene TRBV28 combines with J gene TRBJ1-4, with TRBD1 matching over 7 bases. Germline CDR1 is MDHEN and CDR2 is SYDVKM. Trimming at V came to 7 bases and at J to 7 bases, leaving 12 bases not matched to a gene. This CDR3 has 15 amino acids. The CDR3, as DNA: TGTGCCAGCACCCAAGTACAGGGGCGGGTTGAAAAACTGTTTTTT. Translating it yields CASTQVQGRVEKLFF.

Here the CDR3 reads CASSPRVSYEQYF. In DNA form, the CDR3 reads TGTGCCAGCAGCCCCCGGGTCTCCTACGAGCAGTACTTC. The chain has TRBV9 and TRBJ2-7; no reliable D call. The CDR3 has 13 amino acids. The ends were cut back, 4 bases at V and 0 bases at J, with 8 bases in the middle. Germline lookup yields CDR1 SGDLS and CDR2 YYNGEE.

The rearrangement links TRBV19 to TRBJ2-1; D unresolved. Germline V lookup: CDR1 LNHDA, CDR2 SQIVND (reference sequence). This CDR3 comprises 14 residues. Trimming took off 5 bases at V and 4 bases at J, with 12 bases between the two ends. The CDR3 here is CASSLRQSYNEQFF. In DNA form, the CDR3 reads TGTGCCAGTAGTCTGAGGCAGAGTTACAATGAGCAGTTCTTC.

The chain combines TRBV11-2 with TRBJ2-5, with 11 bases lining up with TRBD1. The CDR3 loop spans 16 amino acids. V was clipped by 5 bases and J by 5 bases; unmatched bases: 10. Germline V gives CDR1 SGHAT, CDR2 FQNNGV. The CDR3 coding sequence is TGTGCCAGCAGCCTACGTCGGGACAGGGGGAGGGAGACCCAGTACTTC. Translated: CASSLRRDRGRETQYF.

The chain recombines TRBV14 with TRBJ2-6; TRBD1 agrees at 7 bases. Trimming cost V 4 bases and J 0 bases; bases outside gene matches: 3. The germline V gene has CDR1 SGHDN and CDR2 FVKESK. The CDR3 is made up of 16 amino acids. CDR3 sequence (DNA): TGTGCCAGCAGCCCCCACAGGGGCTCTGGGGCCAACGTCCTGACTTTC. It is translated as CASSPHRGSGANVLTF.

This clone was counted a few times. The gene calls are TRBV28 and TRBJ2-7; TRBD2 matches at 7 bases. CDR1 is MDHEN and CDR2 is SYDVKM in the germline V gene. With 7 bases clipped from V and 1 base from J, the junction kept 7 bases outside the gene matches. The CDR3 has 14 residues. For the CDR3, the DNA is TGTGCCAGCAACAGACTAGCTTTGTCCTACGAGCAGTACTTC. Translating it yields CASNRLALSYEQYF. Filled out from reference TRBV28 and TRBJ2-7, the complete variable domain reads DVKVTQSSRYLVKRTGEKVFLECVQDMDHENMFWYRQDPGLGLRLIYFSYDVKMKEKGDIPEGYSVSREKKERFSLILESASTNQTSMYLCASNRLALSYEQYFGPGTRLTVT.

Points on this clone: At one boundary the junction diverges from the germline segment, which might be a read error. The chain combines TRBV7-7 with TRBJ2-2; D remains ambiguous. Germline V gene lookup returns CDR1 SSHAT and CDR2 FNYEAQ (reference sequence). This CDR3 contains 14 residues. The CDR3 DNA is TGTGCTAGCAGCTTAGGGTCGAGCACCGGGGAGCTGTTTTTT. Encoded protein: CASSLGSSTGELFF.

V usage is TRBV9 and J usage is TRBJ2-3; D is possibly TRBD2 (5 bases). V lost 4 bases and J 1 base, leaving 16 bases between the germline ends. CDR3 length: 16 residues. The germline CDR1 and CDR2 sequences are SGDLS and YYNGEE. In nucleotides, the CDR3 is TGTGCCAGCAGCTTTTCCCCCAGCGGAGGCACAGATACGCAGTATTTT. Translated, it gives CASSFSPSGGTDTQYF.

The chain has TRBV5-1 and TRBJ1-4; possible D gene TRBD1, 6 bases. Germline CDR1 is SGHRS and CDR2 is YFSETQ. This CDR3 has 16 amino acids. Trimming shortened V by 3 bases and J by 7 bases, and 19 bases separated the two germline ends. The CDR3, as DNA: TGCGCCAGCAGCTCCGCCCCGGCAGGGGAGGGTGAAAAACTGTTTTTT. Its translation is CASSSAPAGEGEKLFF. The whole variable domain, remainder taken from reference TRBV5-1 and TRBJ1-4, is KAGVTQTPRYLIKTRGQQVTLSCSPISGHRSVSWYQQTPGQGLQFLFEYFSETQRNKGNFPGRFSGRQFSNSRSEMNVSTLELGDSALYLCASSSAPAGEGEKLFFGSGTQLSVL.

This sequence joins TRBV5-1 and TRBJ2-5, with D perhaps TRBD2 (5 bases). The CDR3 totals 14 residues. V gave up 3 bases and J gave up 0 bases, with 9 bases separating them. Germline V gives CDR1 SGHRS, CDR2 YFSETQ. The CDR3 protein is CASSSGGHQETQYF. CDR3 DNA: TGCGCCAGCAGCTCGGGCGGGCACCAAGAGACCCAGTACTTC.

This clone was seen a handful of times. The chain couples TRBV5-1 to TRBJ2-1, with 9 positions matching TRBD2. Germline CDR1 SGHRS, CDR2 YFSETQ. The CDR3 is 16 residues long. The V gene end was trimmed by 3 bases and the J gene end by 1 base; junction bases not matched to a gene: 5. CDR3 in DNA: TGCGCCAGCAGCTCCCCGACTAGCGGTTCCTACAATGAGCAGTTCTTC. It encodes CASSSPTSGSYNEQFF.

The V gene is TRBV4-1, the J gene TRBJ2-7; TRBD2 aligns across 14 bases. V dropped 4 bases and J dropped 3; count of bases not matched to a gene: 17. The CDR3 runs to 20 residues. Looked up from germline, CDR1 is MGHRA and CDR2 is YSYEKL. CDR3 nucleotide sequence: TGCGCCAGCAGCCGACTAGCGGGAGGGCCTTTCCCCAATAAGCACTACGAGCAGTACTTC. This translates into CASSRLAGGPFPNKHYEQYF.

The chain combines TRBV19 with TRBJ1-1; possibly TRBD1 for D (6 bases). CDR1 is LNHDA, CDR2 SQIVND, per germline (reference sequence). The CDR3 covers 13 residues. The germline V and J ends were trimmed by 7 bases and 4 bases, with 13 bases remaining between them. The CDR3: CASTPGASTEAFF. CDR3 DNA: TGTGCCAGTACTCCAGGGGCGAGCACTGAAGCTTTCTTT.

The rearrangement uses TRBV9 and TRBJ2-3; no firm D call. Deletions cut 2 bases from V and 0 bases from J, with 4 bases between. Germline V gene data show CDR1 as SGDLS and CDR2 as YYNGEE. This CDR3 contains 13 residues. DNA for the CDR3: TGTGCCAGCAGCGTGGCCAGCACAGATACGCAGTATTTT. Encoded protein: CASSVASTDTQYF. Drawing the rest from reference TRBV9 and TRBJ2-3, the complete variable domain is DSGVTQTPKHLITATGQRVTLRCSPRSGDLSVYWYQQSLDQGLQFLIQYYNGEERAKGNILERFSAQQFPDLHSELNLSSLELGDSALYFCASSVASTDTQYFGPGTRLTVL.

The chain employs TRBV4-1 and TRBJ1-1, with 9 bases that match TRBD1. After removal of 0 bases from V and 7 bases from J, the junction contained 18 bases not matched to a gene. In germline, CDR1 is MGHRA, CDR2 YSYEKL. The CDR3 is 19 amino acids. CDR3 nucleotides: TGCGCCAGCAGCCAAGACCCACAGGGGGCGCGGAGAGGGTCGTATGAAGCTTTCTTT. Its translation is CASSQDPQGARRGSYEAFF.

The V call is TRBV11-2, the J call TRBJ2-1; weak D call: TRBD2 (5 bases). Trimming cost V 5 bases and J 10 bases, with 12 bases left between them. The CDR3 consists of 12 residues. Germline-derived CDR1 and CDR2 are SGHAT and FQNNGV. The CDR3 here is CASSPGFNEQFF. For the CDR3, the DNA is TGTGCCAGCAGCCCGGGATTCAACGAGCAGTTCTTC.

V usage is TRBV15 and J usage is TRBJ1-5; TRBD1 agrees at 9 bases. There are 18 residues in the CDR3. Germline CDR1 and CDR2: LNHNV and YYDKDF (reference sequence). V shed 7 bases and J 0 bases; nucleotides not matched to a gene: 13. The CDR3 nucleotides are TGTGCCACCAAGAGCGAAACAGGGGGCGATTATAGCAATCAGCCCCAGCATTTT. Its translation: CATKSETGGDYSNQPQHF.

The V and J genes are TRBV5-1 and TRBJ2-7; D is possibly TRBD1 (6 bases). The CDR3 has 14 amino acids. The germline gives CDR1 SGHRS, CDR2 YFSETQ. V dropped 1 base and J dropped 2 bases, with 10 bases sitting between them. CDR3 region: CASSLYRETYEQYF. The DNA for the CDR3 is TGCGCCAGCAGCTTGTACAGGGAAACCTACGAGCAGTACTTC.

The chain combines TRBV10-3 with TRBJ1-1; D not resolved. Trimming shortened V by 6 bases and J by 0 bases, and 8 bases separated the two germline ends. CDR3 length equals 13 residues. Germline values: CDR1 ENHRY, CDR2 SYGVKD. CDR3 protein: CAIRRFLNTEAFF. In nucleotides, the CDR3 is TGTGCCATCAGGCGCTTTTTGAACACTGAAGCTTTCTTT.

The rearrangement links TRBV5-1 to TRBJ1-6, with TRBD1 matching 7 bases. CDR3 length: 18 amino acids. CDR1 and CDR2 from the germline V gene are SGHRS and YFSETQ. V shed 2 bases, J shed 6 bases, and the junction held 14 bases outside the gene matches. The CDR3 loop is CASSFDSPTGLSNSPLHF. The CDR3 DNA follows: TGCGCCAGCAGCTTTGACTCCCCGACAGGGCTCAGTAATTCACCCCTCCACTTT.

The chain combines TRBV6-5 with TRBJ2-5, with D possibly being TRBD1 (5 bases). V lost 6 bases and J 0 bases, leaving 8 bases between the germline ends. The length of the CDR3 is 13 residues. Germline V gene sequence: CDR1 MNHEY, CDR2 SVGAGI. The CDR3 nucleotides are TGTGCCAGCAGGCAGGGTTACCAAGAGACCCAGTACTTC. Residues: CASRQGYQETQYF.

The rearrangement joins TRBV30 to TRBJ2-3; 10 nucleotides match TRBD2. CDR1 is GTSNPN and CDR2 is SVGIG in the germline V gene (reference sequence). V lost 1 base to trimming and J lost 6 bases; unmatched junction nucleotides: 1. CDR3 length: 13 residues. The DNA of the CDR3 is TGTGCCTGGAGTGCGACTAGCGGGGATACGCAGTATTTT. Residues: CAWSATSGDTQYF.

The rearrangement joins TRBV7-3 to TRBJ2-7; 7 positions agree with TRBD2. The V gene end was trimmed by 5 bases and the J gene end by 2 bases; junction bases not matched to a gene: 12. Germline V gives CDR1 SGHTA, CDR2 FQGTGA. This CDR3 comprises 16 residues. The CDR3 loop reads CASSLMGGSQAYEQYF. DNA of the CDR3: TGTGCCAGCAGCCTAATGGGCGGGAGTCAAGCCTACGAGCAGTACTTC.

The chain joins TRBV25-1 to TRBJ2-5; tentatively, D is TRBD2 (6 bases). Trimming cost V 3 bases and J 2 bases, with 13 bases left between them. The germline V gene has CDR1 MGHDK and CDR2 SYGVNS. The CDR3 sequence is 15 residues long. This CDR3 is CASSETRLEQETQYF. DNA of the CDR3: TGTGCCAGCAGTGAGACCAGACTAGAGCAAGAGACCCAGTACTTC. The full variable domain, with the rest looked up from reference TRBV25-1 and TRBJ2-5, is EADIYQTPRYLVIGTGKKITLECSQTMGHDKMYWYQQDPGMELHLIHYSYGVNSTEKGDLSSESTVSRIRTEHFPLTLESARPSHTSQYLCASSETRLEQETQYFGPGTRLLVL.

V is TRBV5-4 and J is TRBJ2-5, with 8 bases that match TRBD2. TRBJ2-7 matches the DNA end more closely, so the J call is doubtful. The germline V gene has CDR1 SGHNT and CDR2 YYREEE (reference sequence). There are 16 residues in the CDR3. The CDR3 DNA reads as TGTGCCAGCAGCCAGGGCGGGGGGAGGTCCCCCTACGAGCAGTACTTC. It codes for CASSQGGGRSPYEQYF.

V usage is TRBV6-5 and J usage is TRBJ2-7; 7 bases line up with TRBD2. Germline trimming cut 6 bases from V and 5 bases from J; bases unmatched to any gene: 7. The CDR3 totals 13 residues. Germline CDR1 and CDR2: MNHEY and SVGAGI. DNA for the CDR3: TGTGCCAGCAGGAGGACTAGGGGCCACGAGCAGTACTTC. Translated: CASRRTRGHEQYF.

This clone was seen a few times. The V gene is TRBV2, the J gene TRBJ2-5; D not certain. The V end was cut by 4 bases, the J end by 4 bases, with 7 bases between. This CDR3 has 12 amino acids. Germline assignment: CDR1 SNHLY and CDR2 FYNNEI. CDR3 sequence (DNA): TGTGCCAGCAGTGGACAAGTAGAGACCCAGTACTTC. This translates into CASSGQVETQYF.

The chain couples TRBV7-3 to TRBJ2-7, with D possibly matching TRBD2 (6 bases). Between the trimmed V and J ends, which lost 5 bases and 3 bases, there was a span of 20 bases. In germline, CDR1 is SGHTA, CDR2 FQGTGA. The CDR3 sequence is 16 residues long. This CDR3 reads CASSRSGLHGHYEQYF. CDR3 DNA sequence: TGTGCCAGCAGCCGATCGGGACTCCATGGGCACTACGAGCAGTACTTC.

For the CDR3, the DNA is TGCGCCAGCAGCTTGGACAGGAATCAGCCCCAGCATTTT. As protein: CASSLDRNQPQHF. The chain carries TRBV5-1 and TRBJ1-5, with a possible D match to TRBD1 (5 bases). Trimming shortened V by 0 bases and J by 4 bases, and 5 bases separated the two germline ends. This CDR3 is built from 13 residues. Germline CDR1 reads SGHRS; CDR2 reads YFSETQ.

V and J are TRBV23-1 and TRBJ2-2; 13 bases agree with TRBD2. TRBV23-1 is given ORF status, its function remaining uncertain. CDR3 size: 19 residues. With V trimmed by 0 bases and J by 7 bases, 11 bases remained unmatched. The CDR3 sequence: CASSQSPLTSGRVHGELFF. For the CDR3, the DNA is TGCGCCAGCAGTCAATCTCCCCTTACTAGCGGGAGGGTTCACGGGGAGCTGTTTTTT.

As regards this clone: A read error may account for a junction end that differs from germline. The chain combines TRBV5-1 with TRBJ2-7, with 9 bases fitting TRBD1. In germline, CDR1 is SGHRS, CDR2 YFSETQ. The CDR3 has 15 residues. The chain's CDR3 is CASGFSGTGYHEQYF. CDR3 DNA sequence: TGCGCCAGCGGCTTCTCTGGGACAGGGTACCACGAGCAGTACTTC.

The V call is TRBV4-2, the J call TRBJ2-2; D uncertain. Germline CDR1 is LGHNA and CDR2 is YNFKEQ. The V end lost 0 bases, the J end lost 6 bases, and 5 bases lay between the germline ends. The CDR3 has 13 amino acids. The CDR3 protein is CASSQDFSGELFF. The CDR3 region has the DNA TGTGCCAGCAGCCAAGACTTCTCCGGGGAGCTGTTTTTT.